Listed here are 24 T cell receptor beta chains from one sample, sequenced in a study of cytomegalovirus exposure and HLA in healthy donors. PCR used 60 Vbeta primers and 13 Jbeta primers. The protocol was immunoSEQ multiplex PCR, while the TCRdb copy is restricted to in-frame clones and leaves out a portion. The sample includes 170,000 or so clones, 65% to 85% seen only once; the top ten take about 3.4%. Sequenced input: PBMCs. These receptors were taken from a woman between 45 and 65 years old in good health and CMV-seropositive.

The J gene is TRBJ2-7, the V gene TRBV29-1; 14 positions match TRBD2. The CDR3 is 14 residues long. With V trimmed by 4 bases and J by 3 bases, 2 bases remained unmatched. CDR1 is SQVTM and CDR2 is ANQGSEA in the germline V gene. CDR3: CSVGGTSGSYEQYF. The DNA for the CDR3 is TGCAGCGTTGGTGGGACTAGCGGGAGCTACGAGCAGTACTTC.

The chain uses TRBV5-1 and TRBJ2-4, with 9 bases identical to TRBD1. The trim removed 0 bases at V and 8 bases at J, leaving 3 bases unmatched. The CDR3 consists of 14 residues. Per germline, CDR1 SGHRS and CDR2 YFSETQ. CDR3 region: CASSLGTGEDIQYF. The CDR3 DNA is TGCGCCAGCAGCTTGGGGACAGGGGAGGACATTCAGTACTTC.

The chain uses TRBV30 and TRBJ2-5; 9 bases match TRBD2. V shed 2 bases, J shed 4 bases, and the junction held 5 bases outside the gene matches. The length of the CDR3 is 14 residues. CDR1 is GTSNPN and CDR2 is SVGIG in the germline V gene (reference sequence). CDR3 amino acids: CAWSKGLAGETQYF. The CDR3 DNA reads TGTGCCTGGAGTAAGGGACTAGCAGGAGAGACCCAGTACTTC.

This chain connects TRBV7-8 to TRBJ1-2; D is ambiguous. CDR3 length: 14 amino acids. Trimming took off 3 bases at V and 3 bases at J, with 11 bases between the two ends. From germline, CDR1 is SGHVS and CDR2 FQNEAQ. CDR3 sequence reads: CASSFSNSHYGYTF. CDR3 bases: TGTGCCAGCAGCTTTTCTAACAGCCACTATGGCTACACCTTC.

The genes are TRBV15 and TRBJ2-7, with 11 bases fitting TRBD2. The CDR3 is 14 residues long. The V segment lost 3 bases and the J segment 5 bases; nucleotides outside the gene matches: 3. Germline CDR1 reads LNHNV; CDR2 reads YYDKDF (reference sequence). This CDR3 reads CATSRASGRNEQYF. CDR3 DNA sequence: TGTGCCACCAGCAGGGCTAGCGGGAGGAACGAGCAGTACTTC.

V gene TRBV28 combines with J gene TRBJ2-5, with 14 bases lining up with TRBD2. The V and J ends lost 6 bases and 2 bases, in that order; junction bases with no gene match: 8. Germline V CDR1 and CDR2: MDHEN, SYDVKM. The CDR3 loop spans 17 amino acids. CDR3 loop: CASRVTSGRGGQETQYF. CDR3 in DNA: TGTGCCAGCAGAGTGACTAGCGGGAGGGGGGGGCAAGAGACCCAGTACTTC.

V and J are TRBV7-8 and TRBJ2-7; possibly TRBD1 for D (6 bases). V was cut by 6 bases and J by 1 base, with 25 bases left in between. The CDR3 sequence is 18 residues long. Germline assignment: CDR1 SGHVS and CDR2 FQNEAQ. The CDR3 DNA sequence: TGTGCCAGCAGTTCAAGGCCCGGACAGCAGACTAATTCCTACGAGCAGTACTTC. Residues: CASSSRPGQQTNSYEQYF.

To note about this clone: A read error may be the cause here, since a much bigger clone is one base away. The sample has other DNA sequences that encode this CDR3 too. V usage is TRBV7-2 and J usage is TRBJ2-5; possibly TRBD2 for D (6 bases). V dropped 3 bases and J dropped 5 bases, with 10 bases sitting between them. CDR1 is SGHTA and CDR2 is FQGNSA in the germline V gene. This CDR3 comprises 13 residues. CDR3: CASSFTGGETQYF. CDR3 DNA sequence: TGTGCCAGCAGCTTTACTGGGGGGGAGACCCAGTACTTC.

CDR3 sequence reads: CASSLLAGVNGELFF. DNA for the CDR3: TGTGCCAGCAGCTTACTAGCGGGGGTGAACGGGGAGCTGTTTTTT. J is TRBJ2-2 and V is TRBV7-8; 10 bases are a match to TRBD2. Germline loops: CDR1 SGHVS, CDR2 FQNEAQ. V lost 2 bases and J lost 7; bases outside the gene matches: 4. The CDR3 covers 15 residues.

The rearrangement joins TRBV4-3 to TRBJ2-1; 7 bases align to TRBD2. Trimming at V came to 8 bases and at J to 7 bases, leaving 14 bases not matched to a gene. The CDR3 totals 15 residues. The germline CDR1 and CDR2 sequences are LGHNA and YSLEER. In DNA, the CDR3 is TGCGCCAGCTCTCGTGCTGGGGCCGGGGGGAATGAGCAGTTCTTC. Residues: CASSRAGAGGNEQFF.

This clone has just a few counts. The chain recombines TRBV7-9 with TRBJ2-1, with D possibly matching TRBD2 (6 bases). Germline V gene lookup returns CDR1 SEHNR and CDR2 FQNEAQ (reference sequence). The CDR3 covers 13 residues. V was trimmed by 6 bases and J by 12 bases, leaving 18 bases between them. For the CDR3, the DNA is TGTGCCAGCAGTCCTGCGTCGTCGGGAGCGCAGTTCTTC. It is translated as CASSPASSGAQFF. Complete variable domain (other parts from reference TRBV7-9 and TRBJ2-1): DTGVSQNPRHKITKRGQNVTFRCDPISEHNRLYWYRQTLGQGPEFLTYFQNEAQLEKSRLLSDRFSAERPKGSFSTLEIQRTEQGDSAMYLCASSPASSGAQFFGPGTRLTVL.

The CDR3 sequence is CASSFLGSTYGYTF. The DNA for the CDR3 is TGTGCCAGCAGCTTCCTCGGTTCTACCTATGGCTACACCTTC. The V and J genes are TRBV7-9 and TRBJ1-2; no firm D call. CDR1 SEHNR and CDR2 FQNEAQ come from the germline V gene (reference sequence). Trimming shortened V by 3 bases and J by 4 bases, and 12 bases separated the two germline ends. The CDR3 extends over 14 amino acids.

V gene TRBV19 combines with J gene TRBJ1-2; D unresolved. Germline values: CDR1 LNHDA, CDR2 SQIVND (reference sequence). The CDR3 runs 15 residues. V gave up 4 bases and J gave up 6 bases, with 18 bases separating them. The CDR3 reads CASSNLGLYTHGYTF. The DNA for the CDR3 is TGTGCCAGTAGTAACCTCGGACTCTACACCCATGGCTACACCTTC.

The rearrangement uses TRBV19 and TRBJ1-2; 7 nucleotides agree with TRBD1. The CDR3 is made up of 14 amino acids. V gave up 7 bases and J gave up 3 bases; unmatched junction bases: 8. Germline V CDR1 and CDR2: LNHDA, SQIVND (reference sequence). CDR3 in amino acids: CASTYKGADYGYTF. CDR3 sequence (DNA): TGTGCCAGTACCTATAAGGGGGCCGACTATGGCTACACCTTC.

The chain joins TRBV9 to TRBJ2-7; the D gene is possibly TRBD2 (6 bases). The length of the CDR3 is 14 residues. The ends were cut back, 3 bases at V and 7 bases at J, with 17 bases in the middle. Germline CDR1 and CDR2: SGDLS and YYNGEE. The CDR3 sequence: CASSADWEEGEQYF. CDR3 sequence (DNA): TGTGCCAGCAGCGCGGACTGGGAGGAAGGTGAGCAGTACTTC.

This chain connects TRBV30 to TRBJ1-2; TRBD1 is a possible D gene (5 bases). CDR3 length equals 15 residues. V dropped 0 bases and J dropped 11 bases, with 22 bases sitting between them. The germline V gene encodes CDR1 GTSNPN and CDR2 SVGIG (reference sequence). The chain's CDR3 is CAWSVLSGPDGGYTF. CDR3 bases: TGTGCCTGGAGTGTCTTGTCAGGGCCTGACGGTGGGTACACCTTC.

The chain couples TRBV28 to TRBJ2-3, with a weak D call TRBD2 (5 bases). This CDR3 is 16 amino acids long. Germline V gives CDR1 MDHEN, CDR2 SYDVKM. With 1 base removed from V and 1 base from J, the gap between germline ends came to 12 bases. CDR3 in DNA: TGTGCCAGCAGTTTATCGGGGAATGGTGGCACAGATACGCAGTATTTT. Translated, it gives CASSLSGNGGTDTQYF.

The chain employs TRBV7-2 and TRBJ2-7, with 11 bases aligning to TRBD1. Losses at the gene ends were 3 bases for V and 3 bases for J; bases not matched to a gene: 4. Germline V lookup: CDR1 SGHTA, CDR2 FQGNSA. CDR3 length: 15 residues. The CDR3 is CASSFSGTGGYEQYF. In DNA form, the CDR3 reads TGTGCCAGCAGCTTTTCCGGGACAGGGGGCTACGAGCAGTACTTC.

The chain uses TRBV12-5 and TRBJ2-2; 7 positions match TRBD1. The CDR3 runs 17 residues. The germline gives CDR1 LGHNT, CDR2 FRNRAP. The V gene end was trimmed by 0 bases and the J gene end by 3 bases; junction bases not matched to a gene: 7. The DNA for the CDR3 is TGTGCTAGTGGTTTGGTACGGGCAGGGGGTCACACCGGGGAGCTGTTTTTT. Translated: CASGLVRAGGHTGELFF.

This sequence joins TRBV11-2 and TRBJ1-1; no definite D call. CDR3 size: 11 residues. Germline assignment: CDR1 SGHAT and CDR2 FQNNGV. Trimming stripped 9 bases from V and 1 base from J, with 6 bases between. The CDR3 spells CASVANTEAFF. The CDR3 DNA sequence: TGTGCCAGTGTAGCGAACACTGAAGCTTTCTTT.

There are a few counts of this clone. V and J are TRBV5-1 and TRBJ1-1; possibly TRBD1 for D (6 bases). V was cut by 0 bases and J by 0 bases, with 15 bases left in between. Germline lookup yields CDR1 SGHRS and CDR2 YFSETQ. This CDR3 spans 17 amino acids. DNA of the CDR3: TGCGCCAGCAGCTTGGGCAGGGGATGGGAGATGAACACTGAAGCTTTCTTT. This encodes CASSLGRGWEMNTEAFF. The variable domain in full, with the rest retrieved from reference TRBV5-1 and TRBJ1-1, is KAGVTQTPRYLIKTRGQQVTLSCSPISGHRSVSWYQQTPGQGLQFLFEYFSETQRNKGNFPGRFSGRQFSNSRSEMNVSTLELGDSALYLCASSLGRGWEMNTEAFFGQGTRLTVV.

This clone was seen a few times. The chain employs TRBV5-4 and TRBJ2-1; 7 nucleotides agree with TRBD2. Germline loops: CDR1 SGHNT, CDR2 YYREEE (reference sequence). J was trimmed by 0 bases and V by 0 bases; bases with no gene match: 3. There are 16 residues in the CDR3. The CDR3 DNA sequence: TGTGCCAGCAGCTTGGCCGGCGGGGGCTCCTACAATGAGCAGTTCTTC. Protein: CASSLAGGGSYNEQFF.

The gene calls are TRBV7-2 and TRBJ1-4; TRBD1 is a possible D gene (5 bases). This CDR3 has 14 residues. Between the trimmed V and J ends, which lost 5 bases and 7 bases, there was a span of 14 bases. The germline CDR1 and CDR2 sequences are SGHTA and FQGNSA. The CDR3 region has the DNA TGTGCCAGCAGCCCTCTAAGACAGAGTGAAAAACTGTTTTTT. This translates into CASSPLRQSEKLFF.

V and J are TRBV18 and TRBJ2-2; 7 nucleotides match TRBD2. The CDR3 runs to 16 residues. Per germline, CDR1 KGHSH and CDR2 LQKENI. V dropped 2 bases and J dropped 6; count of bases not matched to a gene: 9. The CDR3 DNA reads as TGTGCCAGCTCACCATCTAGCGGAGGCGGATCCGGGGAGCTGTTTTTT. Residues: CASSPSSGGGSGELFF.